In this sample, the clone carrying this T cell receptor (beta chain) turned up many times. This CDR3 contains 12 residues. V was shortened by 7 bases and J by 0 bases, with 10 bases between the two germline ends. Looked up from germline, CDR1 is SQVTM and CDR2 is ANQGSEA. This sample stems from a study of Graves' ophthalmopathy and Graves' hyperthyroidism. As the template, RNA transcripts were used to amplify TCR beta CDR3 regions. HTBI-primed RT-PCR formed the first round, and a multiplex PCR formed the second. TCRdb re-analysed the multiplex PCR reads in MiXCR, keeping a single row per CDR3 protein. The sample lists 350,000 to 450,000 distinct CDR3 sequences, approximately 20% occurring once.

The source of this sequence is a woman under 30 with Graves' ophthalmopathy. The chain combines TRBV29-1 with TRBJ2-7, with a tentative D call TRBD1 (6 bases). What was sequenced was peripheral blood. CDR3 region: CSGRTVSYEQYF. The CDR3 coding sequence is TGCAGCGGCCGGACAGTCTCCTACGAGCAGTACTTC.